These T cell receptor beta chains were read from a single sample in a study of T cells in Graves' hyperthyroidism and ophthalmopathy. TCRdb re-called the multiplex PCR reads with MiXCR, one entry per CDR3 protein. The table lists 480,000 or so distinct CDR3 sequences, around 43% of them singletons, with 44% in the top ten. Input material: peripheral blood or thyroid tissue (not recorded which). The source is an adult woman with Graves' disease, either hyperthyroidism or ophthalmopathy (not recorded which). Both conserved end residues are part of each CDR3. D genes are given only for firm matches. Clone size is not always given. Where it is, it says once, few, many or a class for expanded clones.

>TRBV7-9|-|TRBD2|TRBJ2-7
CASSFILAGYEQYF
TGTGCCAGCAGCTTTATACTAGCGGGCTACGAGCAGTACTTC
>TRBV9|-|-|TRBJ1-4
CASSGTPESDEKLFF
TGCGCCAGCAGCGGGACACCGGAATCGGATGAAAAACTGTTTTTT
>TRBV20-1|-|TRBD1|TRBJ2-7
CSGIKDRVYEQYF
TGCAGTGGTATCAAGGACAGGGTCTACGAGCAGTACTTC
>TRBV7-9|-|TRBD2|TRBJ2-5
CASRASGSSGETQYF
TGTGCCAGCCGGGCCAGCGGGAGTTCTGGAGAGACCCAGTACTTC
>TRBV6-1|-|-|TRBJ1-1
CASSWTNTEAFF
TGTGCCAGCTCCTGGACAAACACTGAAGCTTTCTTT
>TRBV4-1|once|TRBD1|TRBJ1-4
CASSQTTGGPANEKLFF
TGCGCCAGCAGCCAGACGACAGGGGGCCCGGCTAATGAAAAACTGTTTTTT
>TRBV11-2|few|-|TRBJ2-7
CASSLWGGARASYEQYF
TGTGCCAGCAGCTTATGGGGTGGGGCGAGAGCATCCTACGAGCAGTACTTC
>TRBV7-2|many|TRBD1|TRBJ1-1
CASSWTGFTEAFF
TGTGCCAGCAGCTGGACAGGGTTCACTGAAGCTTTCTTT
>TRBV27|many|TRBD1|TRBJ1-1
CASSLGQDAAEAFF
TGTGCCAGCAGTCTAGGACAGGACGCGGCTGAAGCTTTCTTT
>TRBV15|-|-|TRBJ1-1
CATSRDTGPPLNEAFF
TGTGCCACCAGCAGAGACACAGGGCCCCCCTTAAATGAAGCTTTCTTT
>TRBV7-9|-|TRBD2|TRBJ2-7
CASSPTSGRAQYEQYF
TGTGCCAGCAGCCCGACTAGCGGGAGGGCCCAATACGAGCAGTACTTC
>TRBV10-3|-|TRBD2|TRBJ2-2
CAITSGSGGLDTGELFF
TGTGCCATCACTTCTGGTAGCGGGGGACTAGACACCGGGGAGCTGTTTTTT
>TRBV29-1|-|-|TRBJ1-2
CSVVILNRRTF
TGCAGCGTTGTGATACTAAATCGAAGAACCTTC
>TRBV10-3|-|-|TRBJ1-5
CAISERGGEKLFFGSGTQHF
-
>TRBV7-2|many|TRBD2|TRBJ2-2
CASSQAGVGTGELFF
TGTGCCAGCAGCCAAGCGGGAGTGGGCACCGGGGAGCTGTTTTTT
>TRBV5-4|many|TRBD1|TRBJ1-1
CASSQSRGQTEAFF
TGTGCCAGCAGCCAGAGTAGGGGGCAGACTGAAGCTTTCTTT
>TRBV7-2|-|-|TRBJ1-1
CASSTQENTEAFF
TGTGCCAGCAGCACACAGGAGAACACTGAAGCTTTCTTT